The T cell receptor beta chain under discussion was sequenced for a study of OX40 agonist ivuxolimab in advanced cancers. The wider study: In this cohort, patients received ivuxolimab, an agonistic anti-OX40 (CD134) antibody.

The table came from immunoSEQ multiplex PCR; TCRdb's copy has only in-frame clones and leaves some out. The sample carries about 82,000 clones, about nine tenths recorded once. The CDR3 is 14 residues long. The V gene end was trimmed by 4 bases and the J gene end by 5 bases; junction bases not matched to a gene: 3. CDR1 and CDR2 from the germline V gene are SGHRS and YFSETQ. The sequences come from CD4+ or CD8+ T cells sorted from blood, collected in a trial of the OX40 agonist ivuxolimab. This receptor was taken from an adult with an advanced solid tumor such as melanoma, head and neck, liver or kidney cancer. The chain combines TRBV5-1 with TRBJ1-1, with 12 bases matching TRBD1. The CDR3 DNA sequence: TGCGCCAGCAGCGGGGGACAGGGGGCTACTGAAGCTTTCTTT. It codes for CASSGGQGATEAFF.